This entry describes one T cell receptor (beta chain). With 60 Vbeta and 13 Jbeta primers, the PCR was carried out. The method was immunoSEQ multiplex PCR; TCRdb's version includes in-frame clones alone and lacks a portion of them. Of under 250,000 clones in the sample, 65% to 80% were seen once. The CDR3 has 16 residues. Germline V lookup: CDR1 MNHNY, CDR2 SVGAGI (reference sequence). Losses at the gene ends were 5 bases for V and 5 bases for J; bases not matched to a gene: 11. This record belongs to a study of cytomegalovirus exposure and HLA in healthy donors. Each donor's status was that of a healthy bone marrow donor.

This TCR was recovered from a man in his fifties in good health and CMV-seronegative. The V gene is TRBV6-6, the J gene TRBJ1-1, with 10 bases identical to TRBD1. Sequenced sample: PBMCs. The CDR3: CASSHGQGVLGTEAFF. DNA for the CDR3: TGTGCCAGCAGTCACGGACAGGGGGTATTGGGTACTGAAGCTTTCTTT.